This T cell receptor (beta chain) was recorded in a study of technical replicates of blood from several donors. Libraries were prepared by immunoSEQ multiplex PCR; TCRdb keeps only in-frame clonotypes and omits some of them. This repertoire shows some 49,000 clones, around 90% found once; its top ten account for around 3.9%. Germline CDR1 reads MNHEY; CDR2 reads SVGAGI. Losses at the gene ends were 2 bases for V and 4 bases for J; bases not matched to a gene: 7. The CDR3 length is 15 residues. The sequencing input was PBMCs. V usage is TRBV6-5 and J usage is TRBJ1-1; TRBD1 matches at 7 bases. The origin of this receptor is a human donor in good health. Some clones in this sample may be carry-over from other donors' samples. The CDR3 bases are TGTGCCAGCAGTTACCGCGACAGGGTGGGCACTGAAGCTTTCTTT. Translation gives CASSYRDRVGTEAFF.